Listed below are T cell receptor beta chains from one sample, sequenced in a study of control samples from healthy donors and cancer patients. Clones were sequenced by immunoSEQ multiplex PCR, and TCRdb holds only the in-frame ones, with some missing. The sample is made up of some 180,000 clones, and the top ten hold 2.2% of it. What was sequenced was blood. All receptors come from a woman in her thirties in good health. Both conserved end residues are part of each CDR3.

CDR3 length,V gene,CDR3 protein
16,TRBV9,CASSVSGRSNTGELFF
15,TRBV6-6,CASRRQDNSNQPQHF
15,TRBV7-2,CASSLAGAQGETQYF
12,TRBV5-4,CASSLVAGEQYF
17,TRBV5-1,CASSLELAGDGGETQYF
14,TRBV5-1,CASSLASIRETQYF
14,TRBV6-5,CASSYQQYNQPQHF
14,TRBV6-2/TRBV6-3,CASSISGRPVGYTF
17,TRBV11-2,CASSHGGSGIGYNEQFF
14,TRBV5-4,CASRWRGRSRTQYF
17,TRBV24-1,CATSDFGLAGGYNEQFF
14,TRBV6-5,CASTTQGLGEKLFF
20,TRBV28,CASSPYSSYGTSGGIDTQYF
15,TRBV6-2/TRBV6-3,CASSDLSRGSYEQYF
15,TRBV28,CASSTWTEGGNTIYF
13,TRBV6-5,CASSSYSNQPQHF
14,TRBV7-2,CASSLAGGTREQFF
14,TRBV10-1,CASSEPGQGFEQFF
13,TRBV3-1/TRBV3-2,CASRPVGNEKLFF
13,TRBV9,CASSVDEGGSQYF
11,TRBV6-1,CASSEARMVNF
13,TRBV12-3/TRBV12-4,CASRPIVGPGYTF
14,TRBV5-5,CASSWGQPNTEAFF
14,TRBV7-2,CASLLTWGNTEAFF
15,TRBV10-2,CASSLRTGRTDTQYF
14,TRBV24-1,CATSRQGYTGELFF
15,TRBV7-9,CASSLEVDSRYGYTF
15,TRBV5-6,CASSLSEGARGGYTF
20,TRBV6-2/TRBV6-3,CASSYEALAGELNFPYEQYF
14,TRBV4-1,CAGGDGFRTGELFF
19,TRBV5-8,CASSFRSFESLRFSYEQYF
13,TRBV28,CASSLSGQGDAFF
16,TRBV4-3,CASSHHGGPGPGELFF
17,TRBV7-9,CASSLVSGRESAQPQHF
13,TRBV6-5,CAKRGLYNSPLHF
12,TRBV20-1,CSASRVNYGYTF
14,TRBV7-2,CASSLEGGGGEQYF
17,TRBV5-5,CASSPGPTLGVQETQYF
13,TRBV27,CASSWDSYQPQHF
14,TRBV5-1,CASSPGVVGNTIYF
15,TRBV11-2,CASSWSGTPNQPQHF
15,TRBV28,CASSLSGTGAQPQHF
15,TRBV6-4,CASSVTEGYNSPLHF
19,TRBV7-2,CASSLRVITYTESNTEAFF
12,TRBV5-1,CASSSQGDTQYF
16,TRBV7-9,CASSLSDGQPKNIQYF